A single sample gave rise to the 30 T cell receptor beta chains below, sequenced in a study of blood T cell repertoires in COVID-19. The repertoire was sequenced with immunoSEQ multiplex PCR; TCRdb's copy has only in-frame clones and lacks some. Of about 230,000 clones listed, 88% are singletons. The specimen sequenced was PBMCs or T cells enriched from blood (not recorded which). The receptors were gathered from a woman in her 40s with acute COVID-19.

The chain uses TRBV5-1 and TRBJ1-6; TRBD1 might be the D (6 bases). The V end lost 9 bases, the J end lost 3 bases, and 13 bases lay between the germline ends. The CDR3 sequence is 14 residues long. CDR1 SGHRS and CDR2 YFSETQ come from the germline V gene. CDR3 sequence: CATSDSFYNSPLHF. Written as DNA, the CDR3 is TGCGCCACCTCGGACAGCTTCTATAATTCACCCCTCCACTTT.

The V call is TRBV6-6, the J call TRBJ1-5; 8 bases agree with TRBD1. The CDR3 length is 16 residues. In germline, CDR1 is MNHNY, CDR2 SVGAGI (reference sequence). V dropped 0 bases and J dropped 6; count of bases not matched to a gene: 7. CDR3 residues: CASSYSDREGGQPQHF. As DNA, the CDR3 is TGTGCCAGCAGTTACTCGGACAGGGAAGGGGGTCAGCCCCAGCATTTT.

Ten or more counts support this clone. The J gene is TRBJ1-5, the V gene TRBV9; tentative D call: TRBD1 (6 bases). This CDR3 has 15 residues. V was shortened by 3 bases and J by 3 bases, with 13 bases between the two germline ends. Germline V gives CDR1 SGDLS, CDR2 YYNGEE. CDR3 residues: CASSAQGSDNQPQHF. CDR3 sequence (DNA): TGTGCCAGCAGCGCACAGGGCAGCGACAATCAGCCCCAGCATTTT.

This chain connects TRBV19 to TRBJ1-5, with 7 bases fitting TRBD1. V lost 0 bases and J lost 8; bases outside the gene matches: 10. Germline CDR1 is LNHDA and CDR2 is SQIVND (reference sequence). The CDR3 has 16 residues. This CDR3 is CASSIDLMGQIKPQHF. DNA for the CDR3: TGTGCCAGTAGTATAGATCTAATGGGACAGATCAAGCCCCAGCATTTT.

In DNA, the CDR3 is TGTGCCAGCAGTGCACAGGGGCCGAACTATGGCTACACCTTC. Translation: CASSAQGPNYGYTF. The gene calls are TRBV2 and TRBJ1-2; 7 bases align to TRBD1. CDR3 length: 14 amino acids. Germline lookup yields CDR1 SNHLY and CDR2 FYNNEI. The trim removed 4 bases at V and 2 bases at J, leaving 4 bases unmatched.

This clone was seen repeatedly, ten times or more. This chain connects TRBV14 to TRBJ2-1, with TRBD1 matching 9 bases. Trimming at V came to 4 bases and at J to 7 bases, leaving 11 bases not matched to a gene. Germline CDR1 and CDR2: SGHDN and FVKESK. The length of the CDR3 is 16 residues. CDR3 sequence (DNA): TGTGCCAGCAGCCGACCCGGGACAGGGAGGGGGAATGAGCAGTTCTTC. Its protein product is CASSRPGTGRGNEQFF.

The chain carries TRBV19 and TRBJ1-5; weak D call: TRBD1 (6 bases). Per the germline V gene, CDR1 is LNHDA and CDR2 is SQIVND (reference sequence). Trimming cost V 7 bases and J 4 bases, with 23 bases left between them. The CDR3 contains 17 residues. CDR3 region: CASTGGALGGRNQPQHF. The CDR3, as DNA: TGTGCCAGTACGGGGGGGGCCTTGGGAGGCAGGAATCAGCCCCAGCATTTT.

The V and J genes are TRBV5-6 and TRBJ1-1, with D unclear. Germline lookup yields CDR1 SGHDT and CDR2 YYEEEE. V was clipped by 0 bases and J by 0 bases, with 9 bases between them. CDR3 length: 15 residues. The CDR3 is CASSLGASMNTEAFF. CDR3 nucleotides: TGTGCCAGCAGCTTGGGCGCTTCGATGAACACTGAAGCTTTCTTT.

The rearrangement uses TRBV10-3 and TRBJ2-1; tentatively, D is TRBD1 (5 bases). Per the germline V gene, CDR1 is ENHRY and CDR2 is SYGVKD. Trimming took 8 bases from V and 5 from J, leaving 7 bases between them. The CDR3 totals 11 residues. The CDR3: CAIGRDNEQFF. Written as DNA, the CDR3 is TGTGCCATCGGCAGGGACAATGAGCAGTTCTTC.

The chain combines TRBV19 with TRBJ2-2, with D possibly TRBD1 on 5 matching bases. The V and J ends lost 7 bases and 1 base respectively, with 10 bases between them. CDR1 and CDR2 from the germline V gene are LNHDA and SQIVND (reference sequence). The CDR3 loop spans 14 amino acids. CDR3 amino acids: CASTDRGNTGELFF. The CDR3 coding sequence is TGTGCCAGTACCGATAGGGGGAACACCGGGGAGCTGTTTTTT.

The chain carries TRBV7-9 and TRBJ1-2, with 9 bases that match TRBD1. Germline lookup yields CDR1 SEHNR and CDR2 FQNEAQ (reference sequence). The V and J ends lost 5 bases and 3 bases, in that order; junction bases with no gene match: 10. This CDR3 has 16 amino acids. CDR3 residues: CASSLQGALLDYGYTF. DNA for the CDR3: TGTGCCAGCAGCCTACAGGGGGCCCTACTGGACTATGGCTACACCTTC.

This rearrangement joins TRBV7-2 to TRBJ2-3; 10 positions agree with TRBD2. Trimming at V came to 2 bases and at J to 1 base, leaving 6 bases not matched to a gene. Looked up from germline, CDR1 is SGHTA and CDR2 is FQGNSA. The CDR3 is 17 amino acids. Written as DNA, the CDR3 is TGTGCCAGCAGCTTAATGGGTCTAGCGGGGGGCACAGATACGCAGTATTTT. It is translated as CASSLMGLAGGTDTQYF.

The V and J genes are TRBV5-5 and TRBJ2-7, with 10 nucleotides matching TRBD1. The CDR3 runs to 16 residues. Unmatched junction bases numbered 9, after V lost 4 bases and J lost 2 bases. The germline gives CDR1 SGHKS, CDR2 YYEKEE (reference sequence). The CDR3 bases are TGTGCCAGCAGCCCCTCGGACAGGGGGTTCACCTACGAGCAGTACGTC. It encodes CASSPSDRGFTYEQYV.

V is TRBV7-8 and J is TRBJ2-1; 10 nucleotides agree with TRBD2. V dropped 6 bases and J dropped 0; count of bases not matched to a gene: 8. CDR3 size: 17 residues. Per the germline V gene, CDR1 is SGHVS and CDR2 is FQNEAQ. CDR3 in amino acids: CASSQAIAGGSYNEQFF. As DNA, the CDR3 is TGTGCCAGCAGTCAGGCCATAGCGGGGGGCTCCTACAATGAGCAGTTCTTC.

The V and J genes are TRBV7-9 and TRBJ2-3; 7 bases align to TRBD1. J was trimmed by 0 bases and V by 5 bases; bases with no gene match: 5. This CDR3 is built from 15 residues. Germline V CDR1 and CDR2: SEHNR, FQNEAQ (reference sequence). The CDR3 DNA is TGTGCCAGCAGCCCGGGACAGACAAGCACAGATACGCAGTATTTT. It yields the protein CASSPGQTSTDTQYF.

The chain joins TRBV24-1 to TRBJ2-2; D call uncertain. Between the trimmed V and J ends, which lost 7 bases and 8 bases, there was a span of 19 bases. Germline V lookup: CDR1 KGHDR, CDR2 SFDVKD. This CDR3 has 15 residues. The chain's CDR3 is CATSSPQRKAGELFF. Written as DNA, the CDR3 is TGTGCCACCAGCTCCCCCCAGAGGAAGGCTGGGGAGCTGTTTTTT.

The V gene is TRBV5-1, the J gene TRBJ1-5; 7 bases fit TRBD1. Germline CDR1 SGHRS, CDR2 YFSETQ. The CDR3 runs to 15 residues. The J segment lost 3 bases and the V segment lost 2 bases, leaving 5 bases of the junction unmatched. CDR3 bases: TGCGCCAGCAGCTTAGGACAGGCTTCCAATCAGCCCCAGCATTTT. The encoded protein is CASSLGQASNQPQHF.

The table lists this clone with a count of one. The chain recombines TRBV11-2 with TRBJ1-5; possible D gene TRBD1, 5 bases. The length of the CDR3 is 16 residues. V lost 1 base to trimming and J lost 7 bases, with 17 bases between them. The germline V gene encodes CDR1 SGHAT and CDR2 FQNNGV. CDR3 in DNA: TGTGCCAGCAGCTTAGGCATAAAGGGGTCGGAGCAGCCCCAGCATTTT. Amino acids: CASSLGIKGSEQPQHF.

V is TRBV6-2 or TRBV6-3 and J is TRBJ2-7; 8 nucleotides match TRBD2. CDR3 length: 14 residues. V lost 6 bases and J lost 7; bases outside the gene matches: 11. Germline loops: CDR1 MNHEY, CDR2 SVGEGT. The CDR3 loop reads CASSGPREAGEQYV. CDR3 bases: TGTGCCAGCAGCGGGCCGCGGGAGGCAGGAGAGCAGTACGTC.

This chain joins TRBV6-2 or TRBV6-3 and TRBJ2-5, with 11 nucleotides matching TRBD2. CDR1 MNHEY and CDR2 SVGEGT come from the germline V gene. J was trimmed by 3 bases and V by 0 bases; bases with no gene match: 6. This CDR3 region has 17 residues. CDR3 region: CASSYSMTSGVEETQYF. The CDR3 region has the DNA TGTGCCAGCAGTTACTCGATGACTAGCGGGGTTGAAGAGACCCAGTACTTC.

The chain recombines TRBV28 with TRBJ2-3; maybe TRBD1 (6 bases). Germline V gene lookup returns CDR1 MDHEN and CDR2 SYDVKM. The V end was cut by 5 bases, the J end by 5 bases, with 14 bases between. This CDR3 region has 14 residues. The CDR3 DNA reads as TGTGCCAGCAGTACTAACAGGGATCGAGATACGCAGTATTTT. This gives the protein CASSTNRDRDTQYF.

The rearrangement joins TRBV5-6 to TRBJ2-5; 10 positions match TRBD1. The V segment lost 4 bases and the J segment 4 bases; nucleotides outside the gene matches: 13. Germline lookup yields CDR1 SGHDT and CDR2 YYEEEE. The CDR3 runs 17 residues. This CDR3 reads CASSDRRTDRGSETQYF. The CDR3 bases are TGTGCCAGCAGCGATAGGCGGACGGACAGGGGGTCAGAGACCCAGTACTTC. The whole variable domain, filled in from reference TRBV5-6 and TRBJ2-5, reads DAGVTQSPTHLIKTRGQQVTLRCSPKSGHDTVSWYQQALGQGPQFIFQYYEEEERQRGNFPDRFSGHQFPNYSSELNVNALLLGDSALYLCASSDRRTDRGSETQYFGPGTRLLVL.

This clone has only a few counts. The chain recombines TRBV7-6 with TRBJ1-2, with 8 positions matching TRBD1. The CDR3 has 13 residues. Germline loops: CDR1 SGHVS, CDR2 FNYEAQ. V gave up 5 bases and J gave up 4 bases; unmatched junction bases: 3. The CDR3 sequence is CASSPDRGYGYTF. CDR3 nucleotides: TGTGCCAGCAGCCCCGACAGGGGCTATGGCTACACCTTC.

Only one count was recorded for this clone. The CDR3 coding sequence is TGTGCCTGGAGTGGCACCGGGGAGACGCAGTATTTT. Its protein is CAWSGTGETQYF. V usage is TRBV30 and J usage is TRBJ2-3, with D tentatively TRBD2 (5 bases). This CDR3 comprises 12 residues. Germline V gives CDR1 GTSNPN, CDR2 SVGIG (reference sequence). Trimming took 1 base from V and 9 from J, leaving 11 bases between them.

The V and J genes are TRBV19 and TRBJ2-1; the match to TRBD1 covers 8 bases. The CDR3 is 15 residues long. After removal of 6 bases from V and 4 bases from J, the junction contained 8 bases not matched to a gene. From germline, CDR1 is LNHDA and CDR2 SQIVND (reference sequence). The CDR3 nucleotides are TGTGCCAGTAGAATAAGACAGGGGACGTACAATGAGCAGTTCTTC. Protein product: CASRIRQGTYNEQFF.

The chain combines TRBV23-1 with TRBJ1-1, with D possibly TRBD1 on 6 matching bases. TRBV23-1 is assigned to the ORF class and has an uncertain function. The V gene lost 8 bases and the J gene lost 5 bases, with 24 bases spanning the gap. The CDR3 covers 16 residues. The CDR3 loop reads CASPKNSQGFWTEAFF. CDR3 bases: TGCGCCAGCCCTAAGAATTCACAGGGTTTCTGGACTGAAGCTTTCTTT.

J is TRBJ1-6 and V is TRBV14; TRBD1 matches 8 bases. The V gene end was trimmed by 4 bases and the J gene end by 0 bases; junction bases not matched to a gene: 2. CDR1 and CDR2 from the germline V gene are SGHDN and FVKESK. The CDR3 runs to 16 residues. Here the CDR3 DNA reads TGTGCCAGCAGCCTACAGGGGGGCTCCTATAATTCACCCCTCCACTTT. Amino acid sequence: CASSLQGGSYNSPLHF.

The V call is TRBV9, the J call TRBJ2-2; 9 bases fit TRBD1. V was clipped by 3 bases and J by 3 bases; unmatched bases: 3. CDR1 is SGDLS and CDR2 is YYNGEE in the germline V gene. This CDR3 region has 15 residues. CDR3: CASSATGGDTGELFF. DNA for the CDR3: TGTGCCAGCAGCGCCACAGGGGGCGACACCGGGGAGCTGTTTTTT. The whole variable domain, remainder taken from reference TRBV9 and TRBJ2-2, is DSGVTQTPKHLITATGQRVTLRCSPRSGDLSVYWYQQSLDQGLQFLIQYYNGEERAKGNILERFSAQQFPDLHSELNLSSLELGDSALYFCASSATGGDTGELFFGEGSRLTVL.

The count of this clone is one. The rearrangement uses TRBV4-3 and TRBJ2-5; 8 nucleotides line up with TRBD1. Trimming took 1 base from V and 5 from J; bases not matched to a gene: 9. The CDR3 spans 16 residues. In germline, CDR1 is LGHNA, CDR2 YSLEER. The chain's CDR3 is CASSQGPGTGGETQYF. The CDR3 DNA reads as TGCGCCAGCAGCCAAGGACCCGGGACAGGAGGGGAGACCCAGTACTTC.

The chain has TRBV19 and TRBJ1-5, with unresolved D. The CDR3 runs to 15 residues. V shed 7 bases and J shed 1 base, with 14 bases lying between them. The V gene's germline CDR1 is LNHDA and CDR2 SQIVND (reference sequence). The chain's CDR3 is CASTLGGGSNQPQHF. For the CDR3, the DNA is TGTGCCAGTACCCTCGGAGGAGGGAGCAATCAGCCCCAGCATTTT.